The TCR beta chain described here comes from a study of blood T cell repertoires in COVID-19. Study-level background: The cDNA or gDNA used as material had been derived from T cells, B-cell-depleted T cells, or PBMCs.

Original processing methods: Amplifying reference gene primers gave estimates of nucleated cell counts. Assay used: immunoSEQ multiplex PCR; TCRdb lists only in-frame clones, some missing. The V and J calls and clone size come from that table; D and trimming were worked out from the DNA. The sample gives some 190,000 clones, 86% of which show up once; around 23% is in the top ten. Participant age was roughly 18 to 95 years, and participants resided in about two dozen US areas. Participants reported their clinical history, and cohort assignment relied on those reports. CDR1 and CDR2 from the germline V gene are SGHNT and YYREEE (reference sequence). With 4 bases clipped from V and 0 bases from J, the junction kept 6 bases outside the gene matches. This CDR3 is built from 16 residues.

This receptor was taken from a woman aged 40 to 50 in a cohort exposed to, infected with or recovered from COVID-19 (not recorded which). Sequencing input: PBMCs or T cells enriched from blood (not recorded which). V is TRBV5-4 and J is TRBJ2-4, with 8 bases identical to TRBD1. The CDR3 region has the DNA TGTGCCAGCAGCAGCGGACAGGGCCTAGCCAAAAACATTCAGTACTTC. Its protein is CASSSGQGLAKNIQYF.